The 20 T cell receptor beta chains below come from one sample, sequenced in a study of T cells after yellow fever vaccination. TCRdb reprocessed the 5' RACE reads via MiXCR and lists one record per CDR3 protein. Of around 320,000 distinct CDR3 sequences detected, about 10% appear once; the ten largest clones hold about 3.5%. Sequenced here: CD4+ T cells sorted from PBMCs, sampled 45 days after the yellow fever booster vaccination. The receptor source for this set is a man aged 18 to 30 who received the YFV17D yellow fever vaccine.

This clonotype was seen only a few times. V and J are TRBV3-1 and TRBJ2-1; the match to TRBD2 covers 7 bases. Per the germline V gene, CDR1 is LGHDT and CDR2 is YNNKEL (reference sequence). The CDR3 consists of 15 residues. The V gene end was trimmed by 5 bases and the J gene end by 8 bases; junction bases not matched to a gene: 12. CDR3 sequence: CASSSAGGVEDEQFF. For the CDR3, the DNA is TGTGCCAGCAGCTCCGCTGGGGGGGTGGAGGATGAGCAGTTCTTC.

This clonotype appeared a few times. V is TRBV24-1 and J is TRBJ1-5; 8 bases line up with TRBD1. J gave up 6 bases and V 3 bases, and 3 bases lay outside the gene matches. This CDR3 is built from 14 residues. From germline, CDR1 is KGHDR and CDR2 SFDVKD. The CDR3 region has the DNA TGTGCCACCAGTGATGCCACAGGGGGTCAGCCCCAGCATTTT. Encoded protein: CATSDATGGQPQHF.

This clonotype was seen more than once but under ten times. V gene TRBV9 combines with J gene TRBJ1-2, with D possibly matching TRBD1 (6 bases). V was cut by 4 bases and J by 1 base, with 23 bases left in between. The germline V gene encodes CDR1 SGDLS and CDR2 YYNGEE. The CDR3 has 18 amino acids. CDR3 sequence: CASSPPRFTGIYNYGYTF. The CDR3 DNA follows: TGTGCCAGCAGCCCGCCGCGATTCACAGGGATCTATAACTATGGCTACACCTTC.

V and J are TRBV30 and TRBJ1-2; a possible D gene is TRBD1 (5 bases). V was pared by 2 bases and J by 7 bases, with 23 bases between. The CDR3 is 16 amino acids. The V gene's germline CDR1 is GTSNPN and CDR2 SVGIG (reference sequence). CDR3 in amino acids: CAWSRQTPLHSSGYTF. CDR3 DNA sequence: TGTGCCTGGAGTAGACAGACCCCTCTTCATTCCAGTGGCTACACCTTC. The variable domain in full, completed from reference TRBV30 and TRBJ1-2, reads SQTIHQWPATLVQPVGSPLSLECTVEGTSNPNLYWYRQAAGRGLQLLFYSVGIGQISSEVPQNLSASRPQDRQFILSSKKLLLSDSGFYLCAWSRQTPLHSSGYTFGSGTRLTVV.

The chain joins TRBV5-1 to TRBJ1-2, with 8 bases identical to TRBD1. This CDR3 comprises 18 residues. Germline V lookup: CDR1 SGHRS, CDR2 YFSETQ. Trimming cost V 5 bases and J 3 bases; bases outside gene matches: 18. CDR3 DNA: TGCGCCAGCAGGGACGCGGGACAGGCGGCTTCAGGGGACTATGGCTACACCTTC. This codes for CASRDAGQAASGDYGYTF.

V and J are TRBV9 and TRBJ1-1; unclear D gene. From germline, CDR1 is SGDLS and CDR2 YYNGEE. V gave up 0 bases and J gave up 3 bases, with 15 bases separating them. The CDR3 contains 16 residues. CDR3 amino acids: CASSVEANRFDTEAFF. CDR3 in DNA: TGTGCCAGCAGCGTAGAAGCCAACCGATTCGACACTGAAGCTTTCTTT. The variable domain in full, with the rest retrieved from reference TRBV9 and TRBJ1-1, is DSGVTQTPKHLITATGQRVTLRCSPRSGDLSVYWYQQSLDQGLQFLIQYYNGEERAKGNILERFSAQQFPDLHSELNLSSLELGDSALYFCASSVEANRFDTEAFFGQGTRLTVV.

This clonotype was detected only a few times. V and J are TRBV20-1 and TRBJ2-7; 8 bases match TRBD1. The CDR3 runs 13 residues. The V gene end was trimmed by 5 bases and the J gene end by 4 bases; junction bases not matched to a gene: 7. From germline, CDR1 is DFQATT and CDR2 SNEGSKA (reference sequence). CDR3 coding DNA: TGCAGTGCTCGCAGGGGGCGAGGGTACGAGCAGTACTTC. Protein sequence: CSARRGRGYEQYF.

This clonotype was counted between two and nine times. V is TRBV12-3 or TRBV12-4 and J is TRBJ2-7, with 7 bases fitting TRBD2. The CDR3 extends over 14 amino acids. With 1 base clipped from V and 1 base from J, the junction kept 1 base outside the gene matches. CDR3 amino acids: CASSLGGGSYEQYF. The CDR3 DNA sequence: TGTGCCAGCAGTTTAGGGGGGGGGTCCTACGAGCAGTACTTC.

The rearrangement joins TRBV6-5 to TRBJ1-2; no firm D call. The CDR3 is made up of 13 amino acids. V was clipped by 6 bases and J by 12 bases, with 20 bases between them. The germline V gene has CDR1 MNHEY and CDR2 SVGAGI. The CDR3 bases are TGTGCCAGCAGCGTAGCCGGGTCCCCGGTACACACCTTC. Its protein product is CASSVAGSPVHTF.

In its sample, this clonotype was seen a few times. The CDR3 coding sequence is TGTGCCAGCAGCTTAAGGGGACAGAGTTCATATGGCTACACCTTC. Translated: CASSLRGQSSYGYTF. The rearrangement links TRBV7-2 to TRBJ1-2, with 7 bases fitting TRBD1. The V segment lost 2 bases and the J segment 5 bases; nucleotides outside the gene matches: 8. The CDR3 has 15 amino acids. Germline lookup yields CDR1 SGHTA and CDR2 FQGNSA.

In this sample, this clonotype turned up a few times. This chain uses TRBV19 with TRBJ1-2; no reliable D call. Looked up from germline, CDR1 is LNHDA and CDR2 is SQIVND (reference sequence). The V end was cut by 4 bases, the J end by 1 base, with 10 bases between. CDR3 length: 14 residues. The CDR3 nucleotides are TGTGCCAGTAGTACCCAGGCGGTTAACTATGGCTACACCTTC. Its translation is CASSTQAVNYGYTF.

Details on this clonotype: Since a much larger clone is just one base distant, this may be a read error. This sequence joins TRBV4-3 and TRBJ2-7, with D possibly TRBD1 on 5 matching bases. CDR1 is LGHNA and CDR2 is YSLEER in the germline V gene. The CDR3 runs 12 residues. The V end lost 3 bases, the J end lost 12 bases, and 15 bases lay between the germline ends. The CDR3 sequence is CASSHASGFSYV. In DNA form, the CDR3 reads TGCGCCAGCAGCCATGCGTCAGGGTTTTCGTACGTC.

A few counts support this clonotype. For the CDR3, the DNA is TGCGCCAGCAGCACCGGACAGGGATCTTCCGGGGCCAACGTCCTGACTTTC. Amino acid sequence: CASSTGQGSSGANVLTF. This chain links TRBV5-1 with TRBJ2-6, with 8 nucleotides matching TRBD1. The CDR3 consists of 17 residues. Germline V gene data show CDR1 as SGHRS and CDR2 as YFSETQ. Trimming cost V 4 bases and J 4 bases; bases outside gene matches: 10. Full variable domain (missing parts from reference TRBV5-1 and TRBJ2-6): KAGVTQTPRYLIKTRGQQVTLSCSPISGHRSVSWYQQTPGQGLQFLFEYFSETQRNKGNFPGRFSGRQFSNSRSEMNVSTLELGDSALYLCASSTGQGSSGANVLTFGAGSRLTVL.

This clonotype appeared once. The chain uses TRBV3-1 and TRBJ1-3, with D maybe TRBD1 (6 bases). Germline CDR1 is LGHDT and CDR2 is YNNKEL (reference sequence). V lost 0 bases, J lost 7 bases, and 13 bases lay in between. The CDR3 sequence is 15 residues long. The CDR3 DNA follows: TGTGCCAGCAGCCAAGATTTACAGGGATGGAACACCATATATTTT. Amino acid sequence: CASSQDLQGWNTIYF.

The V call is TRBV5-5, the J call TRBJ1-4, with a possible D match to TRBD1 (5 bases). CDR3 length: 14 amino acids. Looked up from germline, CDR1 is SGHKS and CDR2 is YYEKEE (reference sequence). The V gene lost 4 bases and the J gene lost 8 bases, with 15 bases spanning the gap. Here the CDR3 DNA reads TGTGCCAGCAGCGACGAGGGGCTCCTCGAAAAACTGTTTTTT. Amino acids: CASSDEGLLEKLFF.

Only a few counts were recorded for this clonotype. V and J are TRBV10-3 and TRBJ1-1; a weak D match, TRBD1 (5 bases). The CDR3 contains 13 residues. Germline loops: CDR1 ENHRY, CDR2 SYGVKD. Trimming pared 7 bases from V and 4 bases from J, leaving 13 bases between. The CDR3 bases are TGTGCCATCAATACGGGGGTGGGCACTGAAGCTTTCTTT. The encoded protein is CAINTGVGTEAFF.

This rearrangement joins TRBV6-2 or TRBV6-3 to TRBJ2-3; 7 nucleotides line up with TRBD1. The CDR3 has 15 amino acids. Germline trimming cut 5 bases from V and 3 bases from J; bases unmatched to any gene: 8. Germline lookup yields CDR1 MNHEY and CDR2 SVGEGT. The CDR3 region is CASSHRDSITDTQYF. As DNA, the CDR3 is TGTGCCAGCAGTCACCGGGACAGCATTACAGATACGCAGTATTTT.

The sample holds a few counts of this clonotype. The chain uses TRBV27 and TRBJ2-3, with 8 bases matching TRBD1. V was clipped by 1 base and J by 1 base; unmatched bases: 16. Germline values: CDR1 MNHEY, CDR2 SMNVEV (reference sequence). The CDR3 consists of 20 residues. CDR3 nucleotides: TGTGCCAGCAGTTTATTGGGTCAGGGGGCGCCTACGCGGGGCACAGATACGCAGTATTTT. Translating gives CASSLLGQGAPTRGTDTQYF.

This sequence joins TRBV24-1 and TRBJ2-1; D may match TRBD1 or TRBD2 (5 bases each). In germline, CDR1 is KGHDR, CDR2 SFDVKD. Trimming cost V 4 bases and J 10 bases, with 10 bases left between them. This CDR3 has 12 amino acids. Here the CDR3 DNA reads TGTGCCACCAGTGAGGTCGGGGCAGAGCAGTTCTTC. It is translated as CATSEVGAEQFF.

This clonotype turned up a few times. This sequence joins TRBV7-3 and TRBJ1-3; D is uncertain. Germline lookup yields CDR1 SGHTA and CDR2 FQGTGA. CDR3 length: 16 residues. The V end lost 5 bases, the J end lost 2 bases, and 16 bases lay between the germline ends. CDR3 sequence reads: CASSPGGSETGNTIYF. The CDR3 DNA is TGTGCCAGCAGCCCTGGAGGTTCGGAGACTGGAAACACCATATATTTT.